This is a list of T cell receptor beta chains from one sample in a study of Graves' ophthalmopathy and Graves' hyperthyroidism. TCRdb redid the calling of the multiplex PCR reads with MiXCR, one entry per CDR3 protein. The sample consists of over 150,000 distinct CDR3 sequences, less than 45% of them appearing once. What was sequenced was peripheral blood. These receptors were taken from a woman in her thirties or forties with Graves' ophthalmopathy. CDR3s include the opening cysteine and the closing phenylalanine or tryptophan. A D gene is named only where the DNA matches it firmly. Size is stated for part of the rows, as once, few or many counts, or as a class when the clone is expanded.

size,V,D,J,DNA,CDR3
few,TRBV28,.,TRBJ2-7,TGTGCCAGCAGTTTGGAGGTCGGGTCCTACGAGCAGTACTTC,CASSLEVGSYEQYF
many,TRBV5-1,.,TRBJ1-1,TGCGCCAGCAGCCGCACACGGGTGAACACTGAAGCTTTCTTT,CASSRTRVNTEAFF
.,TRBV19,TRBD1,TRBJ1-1,TGTGCCAGTAGTCTGGCCGGGACAGGGGTGAACACTGAAGCTTTCTTT,CASSLAGTGVNTEAFF
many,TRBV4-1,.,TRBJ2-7,TGCGCCAGCAGCCAAGTCCAAGGGGGGTCCCTCTACGAGCAGTACTTC,CASSQVQGGSLYEQYF
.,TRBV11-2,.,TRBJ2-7,TGTGCCAGCAGCTTATCACCACAGGCTCTCTCCTACGAGCAGTACTTC,CASSLSPQALSYEQYF
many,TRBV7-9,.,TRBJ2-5,TGTGCCAGCAGCTTTATCGGGGGAGCTCAGGAGACCCAGTACTTC,CASSFIGGAQETQYF
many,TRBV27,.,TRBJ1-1,TGTGCCAGCAGTTTATCATGGCGACGGGCTTTCTTT,CASSLSWRRAFF
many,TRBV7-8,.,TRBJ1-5,TGTGCCAGCAGCTTAATTTTAGGCCTTGAAGGGAATCAGCCCCAGCATTTT,CASSLILGLEGNQPQHF
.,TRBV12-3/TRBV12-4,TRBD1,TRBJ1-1,TGTGCCAGCAGACGGACAGGGGCGAACACTGAAGCTTTCTTT,CASRRTGANTEAFF
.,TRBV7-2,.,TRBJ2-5,TGTGCCAGCAGCGTTGTAGAGGGGGAAGCAGAGACCCAGTACTTC,CASSVVEGEAETQYF
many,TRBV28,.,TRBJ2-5,TGTGCCAGCAGTTTAGGGGTCCAGGAGACCCAGTACTTC,CASSLGVQETQYF
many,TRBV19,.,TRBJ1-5,TGTGCCAGTAGTCGAGCCTCTTATAGCAATCAGCCCCAGCATTTT,CASSRASYSNQPQHF
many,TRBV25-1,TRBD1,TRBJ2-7,TGTGCCAGCATGCGGGAGGACAGGGGGCTGTACTTC,CASMREDRGLYF
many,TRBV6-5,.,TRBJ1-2,TGTGCCAGCAGTTACCACAGGGCCGACGCCTCTGGCTACACCTTC,CASSYHRADASGYTF
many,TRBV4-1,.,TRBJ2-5,TGCGCCAGCAGCCAAGTGGTCGCGGAGACCCAGTACTTC,CASSQVVAETQYF
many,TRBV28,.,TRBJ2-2,TGTGCCAGCCAAGCAGGGAACACCGGGGAGCTGTTTTTT,CASQAGNTGELFF
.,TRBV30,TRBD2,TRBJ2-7,TGTGCCTGGAGTGCGGGAGGCGAGCAGTACTTC,CAWSAGGEQYF
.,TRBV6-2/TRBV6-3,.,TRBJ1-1,TGTGCCAGCAGTTACGTGGGCCCAAACACTGAAGCTTTCTTT,CASSYVGPNTEAFF
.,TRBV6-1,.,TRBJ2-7,TGTGCCAGCAGCCCCGTACTAAACGAGCAGTACTTC,CASSPVLNEQYF
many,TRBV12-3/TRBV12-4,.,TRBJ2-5,TGTGCCAGCAGTTGGGGCCCGCCGAAAGAGACCCAGTACTTC,CASSWGPPKETQYF
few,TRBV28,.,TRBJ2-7,TGTGCCAGCAGTTTCCCAACGACACCAAGGCGGACCTACGAGCAGTACTTC,CASSFPTTPRRTYEQYF
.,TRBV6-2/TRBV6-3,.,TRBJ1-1,TGTGCCAGCGAGGACCCGAACACTGAAGCTTTCTTT,CASEDPNTEAFF
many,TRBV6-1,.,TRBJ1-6,TGTGCCAGCAGTTATGTCAGGGAGCCGACCCTCCACTTT,CASSYVREPTLHF
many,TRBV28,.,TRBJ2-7,TGTGCCAGCACCACGATGACAGGCCCCTACTCCTACGAGCAGTACTTC,CASTTMTGPYSYEQYF
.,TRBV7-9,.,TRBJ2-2,TGTGCCAGCAGCCAATCAGGAGGGTCCGGGGAGCTGTTTTTT,CASSQSGGSGELFF
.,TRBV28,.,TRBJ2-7,TGTGCCAGCAGTTTGGTCTTTTCCTACGAGCAGTACTTC,CASSLVFSYEQYF
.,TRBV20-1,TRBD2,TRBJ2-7,TGCAGTGCCGCGCGGCGGGGGTCCCACTCCTACGAGCAGTACTTC,CSAARRGSHSYEQYF
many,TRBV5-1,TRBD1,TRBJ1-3,TGCGCCAGCAGCCCAGGACAGGGGGCCCTCTCTGGAAACACCATATATTTT,CASSPGQGALSGNTIYF
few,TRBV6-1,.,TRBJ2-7,TGTGCCAGCAGTGAAGCAGAAGCGGACCCCTACGAGCAGTACTTC,CASSEAEADPYEQYF
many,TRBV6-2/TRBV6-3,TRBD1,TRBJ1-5,TGTGCCAGCAGTTACGGGACAGGGTGGCAGCCCCAGCATTTT,CASSYGTGWQPQHF
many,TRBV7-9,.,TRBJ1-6,TGTGCCAGCAGCGGGACGGGGATGACCCTCCACTTT,CASSGTGMTLHF
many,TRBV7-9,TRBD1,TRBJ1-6,TGTGCCAGCAGCCCCGGGACAGGGTATTCACCCCTCCACTTT,CASSPGTGYSPLHF
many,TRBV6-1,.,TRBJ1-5,TGTGCCAGCAGTAAAAGAGAGAGCAATCAGCCCCAGCATTTT,CASSKRESNQPQHF
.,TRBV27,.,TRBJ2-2,TGTGCCAGCTGTTTTCTATCAACGGGCAGGGGAGTCCGGGAGCTGTTTTTT,CASCFLSTGRGVRELFF
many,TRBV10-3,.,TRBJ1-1,TGTGCCATCAGCGATTACCGACAGGATAAGCTTGAAGCTTTCTTT,CAISDYRQDKLEAFF
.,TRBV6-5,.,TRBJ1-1,TGTGCCAGCAGTTTTGGGGGAGGAGACACTGAAGCTTTCTTT,CASSFGGGDTEAFF
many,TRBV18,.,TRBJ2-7,TGTGCCAGCTCACCTTTCACAGAATACTACGAGCAGTACTTC,CASSPFTEYYEQYF
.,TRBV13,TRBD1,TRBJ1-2,TGTGCCAGCAGTCCCCCGGGACAGGGTCCTGGCTACACCTTC,CASSPPGQGPGYTF